This entry concerns a single T cell receptor beta chain. Antigen unknown. This specimen belongs to a study of T cell responses to AZD1222 COVID-19 vaccine. Study observations and caveats: Most donors were white British and more were female, and clonal diversity was possibly underestimated. Seropositive at baseline were only a handful of AZD1222 recipients. Breadth and depth of Spike-specific TCRs rose after two AZD1222 doses. Spike regions recognized by vaccine-associated CD4 TCRs spanned the protein, led by 160-218 and 743-854.

The assay was immunoSEQ multiplex PCR, and TCRdb's table has in-frame clones only and misses some. The table records around 200,000 clones, over 85% of them present only once. Trimming removed 8 bases from V and 4 bases from J; junction bases left unmatched: 6. Germline V gene lookup returns CDR1 SGHAT and CDR2 FQNNGV. The CDR3 is 14 amino acids. The sample was peripheral blood, taken 28 days after the second dose of the MenACWY control vaccine. This TCR was sampled from an adult who received the MenACWY meningococcal vaccine as a control. The chain links TRBV11-2 to TRBJ2-1; TRBD2 matches at 9 bases. Written as DNA, the CDR3 is TGTGCCAGCGGGGGACTAGCTCTATACAATGAGCAGTTCTTC. Encoded protein: CASGGLALYNEQFF.